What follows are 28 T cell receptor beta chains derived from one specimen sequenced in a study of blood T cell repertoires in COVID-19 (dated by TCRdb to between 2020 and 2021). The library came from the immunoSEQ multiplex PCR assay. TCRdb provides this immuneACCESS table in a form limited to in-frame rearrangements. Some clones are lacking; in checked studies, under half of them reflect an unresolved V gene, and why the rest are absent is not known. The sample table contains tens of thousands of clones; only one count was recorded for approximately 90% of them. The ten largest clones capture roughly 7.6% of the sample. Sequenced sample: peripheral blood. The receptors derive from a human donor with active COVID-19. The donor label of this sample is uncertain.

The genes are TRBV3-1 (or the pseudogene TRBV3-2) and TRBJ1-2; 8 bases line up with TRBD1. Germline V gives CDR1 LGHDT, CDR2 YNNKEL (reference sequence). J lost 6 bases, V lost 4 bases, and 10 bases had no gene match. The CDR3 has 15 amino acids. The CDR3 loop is CASSLNGQGVNGYTF. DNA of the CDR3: TGTGCCAGCAGCCTCAACGGACAGGGAGTGAATGGCTACACCTTC.

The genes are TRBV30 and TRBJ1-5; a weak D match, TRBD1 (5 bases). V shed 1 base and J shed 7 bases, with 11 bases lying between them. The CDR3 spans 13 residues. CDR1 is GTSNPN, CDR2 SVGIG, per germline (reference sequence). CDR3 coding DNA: TGTGCCTGGAGTGGGGGACTATTGCAGCCCCAGCATTTT. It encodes CAWSGGLLQPQHF.

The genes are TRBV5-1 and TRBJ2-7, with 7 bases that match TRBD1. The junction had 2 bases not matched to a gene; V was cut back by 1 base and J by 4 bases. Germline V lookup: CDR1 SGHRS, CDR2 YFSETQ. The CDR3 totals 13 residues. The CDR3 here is CASSLNRGYEQYF. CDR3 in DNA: TGCGCCAGCAGCTTGAACAGGGGATACGAGCAGTACTTC. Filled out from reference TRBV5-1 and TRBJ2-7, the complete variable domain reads KAGVTQTPRYLIKTRGQQVTLSCSPISGHRSVSWYQQTPGQGLQFLFEYFSETQRNKGNFPGRFSGRQFSNSRSEMNVSTLELGDSALYLCASSLNRGYEQYFGPGTRLTVT.

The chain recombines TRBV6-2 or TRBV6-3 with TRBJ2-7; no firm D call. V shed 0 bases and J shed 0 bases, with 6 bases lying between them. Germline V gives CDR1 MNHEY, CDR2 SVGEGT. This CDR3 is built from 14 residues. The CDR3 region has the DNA TGTGCCAGCAGTTACTCTGGCCTCTCCTACGAGCAGTACTTC. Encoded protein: CASSYSGLSYEQYF.

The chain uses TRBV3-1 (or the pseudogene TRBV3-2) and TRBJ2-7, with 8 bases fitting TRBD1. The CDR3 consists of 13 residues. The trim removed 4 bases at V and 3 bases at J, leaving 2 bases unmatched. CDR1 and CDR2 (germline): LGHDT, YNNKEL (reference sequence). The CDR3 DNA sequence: TGTGCCAGCAGCCGGGACAGGCTCTACGAGCAGTACTTC. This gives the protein CASSRDRLYEQYF.

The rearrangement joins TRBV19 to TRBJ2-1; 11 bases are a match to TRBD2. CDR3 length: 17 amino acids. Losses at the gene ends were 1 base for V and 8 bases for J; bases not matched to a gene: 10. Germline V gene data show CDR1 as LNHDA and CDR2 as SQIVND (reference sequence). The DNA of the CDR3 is TGTGCCAGTAGTATAGGAGGCACTAGCGGGGGATTCCATGAGCAGTTCTTC. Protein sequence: CASSIGGTSGGFHEQFF. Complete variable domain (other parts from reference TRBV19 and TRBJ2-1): DGGITQSPKYLFRKEGQNVTLSCEQNLNHDAMYWYRQDPGQGLRLIYYSQIVNDFQKGDIAEGYSVSREKKESFPLTVTSAQKNPTAFYLCASSIGGTSGGFHEQFFGPGTRLTVL.

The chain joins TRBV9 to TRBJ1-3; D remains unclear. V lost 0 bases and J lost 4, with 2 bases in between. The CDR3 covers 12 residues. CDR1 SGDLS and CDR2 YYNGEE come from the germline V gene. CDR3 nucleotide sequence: TGTGCCAGCAGCGTAGCGGGAAACACCATATATTTT. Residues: CASSVAGNTIYF.

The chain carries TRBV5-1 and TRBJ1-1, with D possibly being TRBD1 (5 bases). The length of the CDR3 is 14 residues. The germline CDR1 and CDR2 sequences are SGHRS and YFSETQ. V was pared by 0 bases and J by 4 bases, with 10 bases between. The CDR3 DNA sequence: TGCGCCAGCAGCTTGGCACACGGGGGCACTGAAGCTTTCTTT. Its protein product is CASSLAHGGTEAFF.

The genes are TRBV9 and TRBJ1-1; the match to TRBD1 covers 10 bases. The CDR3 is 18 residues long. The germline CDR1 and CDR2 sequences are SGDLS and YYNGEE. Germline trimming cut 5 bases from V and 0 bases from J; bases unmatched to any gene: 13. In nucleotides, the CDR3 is TGTGCCAGCAGTTCTCGAAGCGGGACAGGGGCGTTGAACACTGAAGCTTTCTTT. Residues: CASSSRSGTGALNTEAFF.

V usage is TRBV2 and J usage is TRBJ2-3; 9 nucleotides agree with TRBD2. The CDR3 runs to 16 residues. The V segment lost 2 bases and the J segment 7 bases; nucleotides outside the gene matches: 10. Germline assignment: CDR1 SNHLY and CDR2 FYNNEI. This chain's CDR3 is CASSEMGGSGGHTQYF. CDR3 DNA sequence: TGTGCCAGCAGTGAAATGGGCGGGAGCGGGGGGCATACGCAGTATTTT.

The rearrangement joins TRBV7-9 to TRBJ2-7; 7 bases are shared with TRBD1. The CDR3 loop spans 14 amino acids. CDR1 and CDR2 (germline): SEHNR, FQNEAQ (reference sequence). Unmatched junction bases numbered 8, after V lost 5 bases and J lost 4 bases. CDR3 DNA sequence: TGTGCCAGCAGCCCGCCGGGACAGAAATACGAGCAGTACTTC. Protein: CASSPPGQKYEQYF.

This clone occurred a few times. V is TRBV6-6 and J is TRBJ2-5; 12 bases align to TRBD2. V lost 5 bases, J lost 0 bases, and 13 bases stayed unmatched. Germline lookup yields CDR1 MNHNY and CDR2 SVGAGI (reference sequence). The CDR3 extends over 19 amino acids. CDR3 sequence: CASSHPAPTSGGYQETQYF. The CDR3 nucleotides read TGTGCCAGCAGTCACCCGGCCCCTACTAGCGGGGGGTACCAAGAGACCCAGTACTTC.

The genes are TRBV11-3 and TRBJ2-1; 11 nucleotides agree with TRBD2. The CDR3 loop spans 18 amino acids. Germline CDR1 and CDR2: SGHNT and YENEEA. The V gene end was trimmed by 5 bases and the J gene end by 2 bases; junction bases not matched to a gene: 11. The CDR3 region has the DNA TGTGCCAGCAGCCCTATAGCGGGAGGGCCTGTGGCCTACAATGAGCAGTTCTTC. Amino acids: CASSPIAGGPVAYNEQFF.

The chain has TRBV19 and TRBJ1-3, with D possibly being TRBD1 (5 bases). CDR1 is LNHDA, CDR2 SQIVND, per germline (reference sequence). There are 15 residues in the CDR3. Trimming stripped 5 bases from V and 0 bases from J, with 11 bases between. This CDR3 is CASSYGGGSGNTIYF. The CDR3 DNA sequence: TGTGCCAGTAGTTATGGGGGGGGCTCTGGAAACACCATATATTTT. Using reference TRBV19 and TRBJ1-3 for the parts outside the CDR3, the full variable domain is DGGITQSPKYLFRKEGQNVTLSCEQNLNHDAMYWYRQDPGQGLRLIYYSQIVNDFQKGDIAEGYSVSREKKESFPLTVTSAQKNPTAFYLCASSYGGGSGNTIYFGEGSWLTVV.

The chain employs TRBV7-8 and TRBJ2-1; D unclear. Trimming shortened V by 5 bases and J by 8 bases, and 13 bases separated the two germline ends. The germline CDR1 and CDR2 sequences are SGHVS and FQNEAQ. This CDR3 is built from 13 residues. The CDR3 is CASSPTYGHEQFF. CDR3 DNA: TGTGCCAGCAGCCCCACGTATGGGCATGAGCAGTTCTTC.

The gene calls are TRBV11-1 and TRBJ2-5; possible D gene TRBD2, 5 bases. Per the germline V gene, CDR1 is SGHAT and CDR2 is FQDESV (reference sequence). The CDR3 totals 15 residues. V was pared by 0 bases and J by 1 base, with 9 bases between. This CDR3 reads CASSLALASQETQYF. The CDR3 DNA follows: TGTGCCAGCAGCTTAGCATTAGCGTCCCAAGAGACCCAGTACTTC. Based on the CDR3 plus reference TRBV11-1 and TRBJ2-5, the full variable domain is EAEVAQSPRYKITEKSQAVAFWCDPISGHATLYWYRQILGQGPELLVQFQDESVVDDSQLPKDRFSAERLKGVDSTLKIQPAELGDSAMYLCASSLALASQETQYFGPGTRLLVL.

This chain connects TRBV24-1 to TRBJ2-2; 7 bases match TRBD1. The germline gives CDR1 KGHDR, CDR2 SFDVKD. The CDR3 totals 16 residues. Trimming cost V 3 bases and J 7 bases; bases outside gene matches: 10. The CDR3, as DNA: TGTGCCACCAGTGATAACATCGGGACAGTTGGCGGGGAGCTGTTTTTT. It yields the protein CATSDNIGTVGGELFF.

CDR3: CASSYPGQGSLYEQYF. Here the CDR3 DNA reads TGTGCCAGCAGTTACCCGGGACAGGGTTCCCTCTACGAGCAGTACTTC. The rearrangement uses TRBV6-2 or TRBV6-3 and TRBJ2-7; 9 positions match TRBD1. CDR1 and CDR2 (germline): MNHEY, SVGEGT. The V segment lost 2 bases and the J segment 3 bases; nucleotides outside the gene matches: 8. The CDR3 has 16 amino acids.

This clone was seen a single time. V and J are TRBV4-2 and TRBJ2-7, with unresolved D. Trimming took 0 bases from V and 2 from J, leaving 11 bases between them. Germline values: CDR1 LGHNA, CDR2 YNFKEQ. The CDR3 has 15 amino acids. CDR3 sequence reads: CASSQDLAIPYEQYF. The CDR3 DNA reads TGTGCCAGCAGCCAAGATTTAGCAATACCCTACGAGCAGTACTTC.

Here the CDR3 reads CAWSVNTGTGNEKLFF. As DNA, the CDR3 is TGTGCCTGGAGTGTAAATACCGGGACAGGGAATGAAAAACTGTTTTTT. V is TRBV30 and J is TRBJ1-4; 9 nucleotides align to TRBD1. CDR3 length: 16 residues. The V segment lost 0 bases and the J segment 5 bases; nucleotides outside the gene matches: 7. Per germline, CDR1 GTSNPN and CDR2 SVGIG (reference sequence).

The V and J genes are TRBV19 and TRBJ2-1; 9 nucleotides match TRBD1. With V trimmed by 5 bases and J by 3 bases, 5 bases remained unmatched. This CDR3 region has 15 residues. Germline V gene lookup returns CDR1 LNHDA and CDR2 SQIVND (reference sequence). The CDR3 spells CASSVGTGYYNEQFF. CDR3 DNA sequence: TGTGCCAGTAGTGTCGGGACAGGGTACTACAATGAGCAGTTCTTC.

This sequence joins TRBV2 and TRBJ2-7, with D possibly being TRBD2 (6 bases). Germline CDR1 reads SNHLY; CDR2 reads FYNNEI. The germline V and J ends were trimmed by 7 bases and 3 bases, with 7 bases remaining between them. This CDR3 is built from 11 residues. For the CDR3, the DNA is TGTGCCAGCACGGGACTCTACGAGCAGTACTTC. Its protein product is CASTGLYEQYF.

The CDR3 DNA reads TGTGCCAGTAGAGCGGGACAGGGGGGGAACACTGAAGCTTTCTTT. Translating it yields CASRAGQGGNTEAFF. The chain joins TRBV19 to TRBJ1-1; 11 bases are shared with TRBD1. V lost 6 bases and J lost 1; bases outside the gene matches: 4. The CDR3 is 15 amino acids. Germline lookup yields CDR1 LNHDA and CDR2 SQIVND (reference sequence).

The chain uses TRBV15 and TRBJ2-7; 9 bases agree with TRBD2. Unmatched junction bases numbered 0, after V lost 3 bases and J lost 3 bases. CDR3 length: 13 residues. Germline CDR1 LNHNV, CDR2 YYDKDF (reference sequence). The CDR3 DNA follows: TGTGCCACCAGCAGGACTAGCGGCTACGAGCAGTACTTC. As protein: CATSRTSGYEQYF.

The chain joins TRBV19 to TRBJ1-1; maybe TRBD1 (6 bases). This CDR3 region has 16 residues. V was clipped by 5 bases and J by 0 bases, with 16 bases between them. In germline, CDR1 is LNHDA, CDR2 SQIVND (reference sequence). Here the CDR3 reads CASSPEGTTMNTEAFF. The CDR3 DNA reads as TGTGCCAGTAGTCCTGAAGGGACAACTATGAACACTGAAGCTTTCTTT.

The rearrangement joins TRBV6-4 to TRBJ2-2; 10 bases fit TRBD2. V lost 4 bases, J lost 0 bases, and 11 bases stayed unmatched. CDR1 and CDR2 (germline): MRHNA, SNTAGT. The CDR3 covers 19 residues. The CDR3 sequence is CASSVFALAGAPNTGELFF. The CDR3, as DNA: TGTGCCAGCAGTGTTTTCGCCCTAGCGGGAGCTCCGAACACCGGGGAGCTGTTTTTT.

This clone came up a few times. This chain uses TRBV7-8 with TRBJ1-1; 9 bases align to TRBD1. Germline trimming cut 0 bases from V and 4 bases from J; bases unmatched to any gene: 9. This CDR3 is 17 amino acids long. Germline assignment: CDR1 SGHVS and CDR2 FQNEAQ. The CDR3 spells CASSLARQGERATEAFF. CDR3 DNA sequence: TGTGCCAGCAGCTTAGCCCGACAGGGGGAAAGGGCCACTGAAGCTTTCTTT.

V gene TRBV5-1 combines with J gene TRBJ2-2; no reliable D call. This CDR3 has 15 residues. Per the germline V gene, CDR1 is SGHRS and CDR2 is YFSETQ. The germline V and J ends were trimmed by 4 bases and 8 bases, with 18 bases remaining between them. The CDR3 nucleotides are TGCGCCAGCAGCCAGTACTCGGGTTTCGGAGGGGAGCTGTTTTTT. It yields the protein CASSQYSGFGGELFF.